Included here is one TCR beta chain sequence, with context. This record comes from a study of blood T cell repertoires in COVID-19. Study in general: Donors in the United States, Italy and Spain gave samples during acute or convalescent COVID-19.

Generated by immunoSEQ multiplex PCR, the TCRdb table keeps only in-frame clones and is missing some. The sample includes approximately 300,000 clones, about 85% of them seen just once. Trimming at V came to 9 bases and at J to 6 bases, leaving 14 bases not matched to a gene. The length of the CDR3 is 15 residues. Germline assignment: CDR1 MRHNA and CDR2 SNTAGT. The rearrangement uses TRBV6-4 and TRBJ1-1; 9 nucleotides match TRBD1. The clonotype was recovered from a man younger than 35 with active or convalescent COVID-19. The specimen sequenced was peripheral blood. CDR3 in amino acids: CARHHRGHVVAEAFF. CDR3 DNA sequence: TGTGCCAGGCACCACAGGGGGCACGTCGTCGCTGAAGCTTTCTTT.